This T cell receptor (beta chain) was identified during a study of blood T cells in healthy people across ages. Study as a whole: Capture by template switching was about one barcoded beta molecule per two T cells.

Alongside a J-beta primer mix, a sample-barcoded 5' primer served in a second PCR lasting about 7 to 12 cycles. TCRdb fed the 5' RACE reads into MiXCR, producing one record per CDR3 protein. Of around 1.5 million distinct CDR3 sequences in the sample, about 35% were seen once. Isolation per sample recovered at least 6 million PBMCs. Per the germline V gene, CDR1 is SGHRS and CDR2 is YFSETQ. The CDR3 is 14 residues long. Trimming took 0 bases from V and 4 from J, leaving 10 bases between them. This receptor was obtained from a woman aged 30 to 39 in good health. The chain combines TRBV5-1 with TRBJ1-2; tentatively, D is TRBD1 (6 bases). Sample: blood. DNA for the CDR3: TGCGCCAGCAGCTTGGACAGGGACCTCTATGGCTACACCTTC. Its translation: CASSLDRDLYGYTF.